A single TCR beta chain is shown here with its context. Its antigen is not known. Ten milliliters was the volume of peripheral blood drawn from each donor. The data derive from a study of blood T cells in healthy people across ages. General study points: In the absence of known donor CMV status, changes in expanded clonotypes were possibly confounded. As age increased, TCR beta diversity per million T cells fell in a roughly linear fashion.

The second PCR ran about 6 to 12 cycles with a sample-barcoded 5' primer and J-beta primers. One entry per CDR3 protein results from TCRdb running MiXCR on the 5' RACE reads. Altogether some 1.6 million distinct CDR3 sequences are present, roughly 32% being singletons, with the ten largest covering around 10%. This clonotype originated in a woman aged 30 to 39 in good health. Material for sequencing was blood.

The CDR3 sequence: CASSPRTGLSYGYTF. In DNA form, the CDR3 reads TGCGCCAGCAGCCCACGGACAGGCCTATCCTATGGCTACACCTTC. This chain uses TRBV4-1 with TRBJ1-2; TRBD1 matches 7 bases. Germline lookup yields CDR1 MGHRA and CDR2 YSYEKL. V was pared by 4 bases and J by 4 bases, with 9 bases of the junction left unmatched. The CDR3 contains 15 residues.